This TCR beta chain comes out of a study of T cell responses to AZD1222 COVID-19 vaccine. Study-wide findings and caveats: Within unmutated variant regions lay the reported targets of nearly half of spike-specific TCRs. Among those given AZD1222, only 5 to 7 were seropositive at baseline. Repertoires were collected only later (after the peak T cell response had occurred). White British people made up most donors, females outnumbered males, and clonal diversity was possibly underestimated.

Sequenced by immunoSEQ multiplex PCR; TCRdb stores in-frame clones only, minus some. The sample records approximately 120,000 clones, roughly 88% being singletons. Note on this clone: Its antigen remains unidentified.

The CDR3 loop spans 15 amino acids. V lost 4 bases to trimming and J lost 5 bases, with 14 bases between them. Germline CDR1 reads LGHDT; CDR2 reads YNNKEL (reference sequence). The sequence derives from an adult in good health. Source: peripheral blood, taken on day 0 of MenACWY control vaccination. J is TRBJ1-4 and V is TRBV3-1 (or the pseudogene TRBV3-2), with unresolved D. The DNA for the CDR3 is TGTGCCAGCAGCCCCCTTAGGGCCAAAAATGAAAAACTGTTTTTT. Residues: CASSPLRAKNEKLFF.